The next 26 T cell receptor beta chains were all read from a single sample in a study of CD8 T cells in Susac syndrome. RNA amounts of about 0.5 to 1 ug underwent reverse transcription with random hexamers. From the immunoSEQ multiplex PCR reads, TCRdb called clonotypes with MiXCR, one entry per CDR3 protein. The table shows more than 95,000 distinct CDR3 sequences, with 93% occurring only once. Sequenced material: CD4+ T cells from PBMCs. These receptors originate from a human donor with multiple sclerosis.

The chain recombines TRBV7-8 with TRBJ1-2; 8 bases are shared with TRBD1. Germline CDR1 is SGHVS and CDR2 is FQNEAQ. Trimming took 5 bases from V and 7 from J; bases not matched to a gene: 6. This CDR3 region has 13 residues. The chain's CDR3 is CASSIDRGGGYTF. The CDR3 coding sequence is TGTGCCAGCAGCATCGACAGGGGAGGTGGCTACACCTTC.

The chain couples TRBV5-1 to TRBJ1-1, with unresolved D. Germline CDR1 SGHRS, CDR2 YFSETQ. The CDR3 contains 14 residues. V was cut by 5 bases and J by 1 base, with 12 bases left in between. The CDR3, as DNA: TGCGCCAGCAGATCGGGGTTTGCGAACACTGAAGCTTTCTTT. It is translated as CASRSGFANTEAFF.

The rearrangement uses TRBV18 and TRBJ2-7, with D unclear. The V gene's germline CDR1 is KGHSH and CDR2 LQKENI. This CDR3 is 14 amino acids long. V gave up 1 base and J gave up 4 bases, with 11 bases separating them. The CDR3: CASSPQQFDYEQYF. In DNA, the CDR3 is TGTGCCAGCTCACCACAACAGTTCGATTACGAGCAGTACTTC.

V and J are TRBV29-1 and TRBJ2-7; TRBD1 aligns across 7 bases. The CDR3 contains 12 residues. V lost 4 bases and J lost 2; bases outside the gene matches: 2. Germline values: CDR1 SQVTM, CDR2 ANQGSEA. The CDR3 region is CSVGQGAYEQYF. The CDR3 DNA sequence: TGCAGCGTTGGGCAGGGGGCCTACGAGCAGTACTTC.

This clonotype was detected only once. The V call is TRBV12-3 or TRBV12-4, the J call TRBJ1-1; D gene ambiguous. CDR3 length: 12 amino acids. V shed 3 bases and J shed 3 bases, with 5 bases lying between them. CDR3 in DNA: TGTGCCAGCAGTTTCATTTACACTGAAGCTTTCTTT. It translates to CASSFIYTEAFF.

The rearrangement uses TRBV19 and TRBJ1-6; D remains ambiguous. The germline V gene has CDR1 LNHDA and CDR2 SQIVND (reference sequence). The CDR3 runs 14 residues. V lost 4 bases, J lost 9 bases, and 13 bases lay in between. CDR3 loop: CASSTGYQGSPLHF. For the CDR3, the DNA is TGTGCCAGTAGTACGGGGTATCAAGGTTCACCCCTCCACTTT.

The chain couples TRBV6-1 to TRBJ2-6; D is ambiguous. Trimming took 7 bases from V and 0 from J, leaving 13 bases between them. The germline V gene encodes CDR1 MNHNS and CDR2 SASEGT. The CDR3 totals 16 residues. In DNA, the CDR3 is TGTGCCAGCACCCTCCCATGGAGCTCTGGGGCCAACGTCCTGACTTTC. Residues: CASTLPWSSGANVLTF.

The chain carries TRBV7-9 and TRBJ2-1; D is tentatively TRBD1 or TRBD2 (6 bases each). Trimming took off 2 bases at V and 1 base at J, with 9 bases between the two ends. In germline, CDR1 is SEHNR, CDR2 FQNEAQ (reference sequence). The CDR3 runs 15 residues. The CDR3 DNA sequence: TGTGCCAGCAGCTTACGGGGGCCGTCCTACAATGAGCAGTTCTTC. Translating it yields CASSLRGPSYNEQFF.

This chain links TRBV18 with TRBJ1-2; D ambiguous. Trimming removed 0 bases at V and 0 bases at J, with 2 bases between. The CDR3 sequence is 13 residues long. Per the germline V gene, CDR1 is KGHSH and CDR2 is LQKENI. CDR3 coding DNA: TGTGCCAGCTCACCACCCACTAACTATGGCTACACCTTC. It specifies CASSPPTNYGYTF.

CDR3 DNA sequence: TGCAGTGCTCCCAGGGGCACTGAAGCTTTCTTT. Residues: CSAPRGTEAFF. The genes are TRBV20-1 and TRBJ1-1; D is perhaps TRBD1 (6 bases). The CDR3 is made up of 11 amino acids. Deletions cut 5 bases from V and 4 bases from J, with 8 bases between. Per the germline V gene, CDR1 is DFQATT and CDR2 is SNEGSKA (reference sequence).

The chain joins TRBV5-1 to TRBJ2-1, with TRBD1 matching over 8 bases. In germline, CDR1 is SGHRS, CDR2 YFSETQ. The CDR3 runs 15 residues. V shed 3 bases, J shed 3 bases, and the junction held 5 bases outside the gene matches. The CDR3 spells CASSSGQGVYNEQFF. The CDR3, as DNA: TGCGCCAGCAGCTCCGGACAGGGAGTCTACAATGAGCAGTTCTTC. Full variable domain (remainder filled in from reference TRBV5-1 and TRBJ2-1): KAGVTQTPRYLIKTRGQQVTLSCSPISGHRSVSWYQQTPGQGLQFLFEYFSETQRNKGNFPGRFSGRQFSNSRSEMNVSTLELGDSALYLCASSSGQGVYNEQFFGPGTRLTVL.

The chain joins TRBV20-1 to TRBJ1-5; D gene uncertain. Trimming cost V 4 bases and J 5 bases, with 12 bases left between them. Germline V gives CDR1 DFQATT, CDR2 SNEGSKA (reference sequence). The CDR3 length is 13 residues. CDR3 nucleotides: TGCAGTGCTAATGGGGAACTCCATCAGCCCCAGCATTTT. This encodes CSANGELHQPQHF.

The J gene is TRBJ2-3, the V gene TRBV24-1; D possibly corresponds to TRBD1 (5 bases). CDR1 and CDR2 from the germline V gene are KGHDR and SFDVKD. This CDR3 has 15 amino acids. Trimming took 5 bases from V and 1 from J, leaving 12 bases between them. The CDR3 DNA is TGTGCCACCAGTGTATCAGGACATGGCACAGATACGCAGTATTTT. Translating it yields CATSVSGHGTDTQYF.

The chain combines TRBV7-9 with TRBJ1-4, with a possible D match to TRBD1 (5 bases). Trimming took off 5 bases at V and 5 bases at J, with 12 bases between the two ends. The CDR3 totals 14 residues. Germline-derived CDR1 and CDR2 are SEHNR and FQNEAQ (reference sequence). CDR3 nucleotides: TGTGCCAGCAGCCAGCACACAGGAAATGAAAAACTGTTTTTT. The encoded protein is CASSQHTGNEKLFF.

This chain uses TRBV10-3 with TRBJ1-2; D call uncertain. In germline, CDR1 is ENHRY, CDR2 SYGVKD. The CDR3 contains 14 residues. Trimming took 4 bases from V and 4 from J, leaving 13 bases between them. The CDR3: CAISGIEASYGYTF. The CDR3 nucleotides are TGTGCCATCAGTGGCATAGAGGCGAGCTATGGCTACACCTTC.

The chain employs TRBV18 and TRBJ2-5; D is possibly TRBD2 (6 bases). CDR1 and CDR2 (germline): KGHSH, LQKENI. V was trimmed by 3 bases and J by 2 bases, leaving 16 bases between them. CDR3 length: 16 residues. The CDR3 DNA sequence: TGTGCCAGCTCACCGATGGTCGCGGGGTCTCAAGAGACCCAGTACTTC. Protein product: CASSPMVAGSQETQYF.

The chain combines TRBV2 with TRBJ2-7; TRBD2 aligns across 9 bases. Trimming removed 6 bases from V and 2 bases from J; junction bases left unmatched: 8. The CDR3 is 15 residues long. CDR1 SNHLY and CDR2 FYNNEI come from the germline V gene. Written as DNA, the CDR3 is TGTGCCAGCAGCGCCTTGACTAGCGGAACCTACGAGCAGTACTTC. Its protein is CASSALTSGTYEQYF.

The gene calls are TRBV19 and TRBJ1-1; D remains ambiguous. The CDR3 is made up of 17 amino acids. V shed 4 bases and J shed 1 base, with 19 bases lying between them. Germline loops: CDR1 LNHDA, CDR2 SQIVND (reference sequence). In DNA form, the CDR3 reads TGTGCCAGTAGTAAGGGAGCGGCGGTGGTGGGGAACACTGAAGCTTTCTTT. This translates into CASSKGAAVVGNTEAFF.

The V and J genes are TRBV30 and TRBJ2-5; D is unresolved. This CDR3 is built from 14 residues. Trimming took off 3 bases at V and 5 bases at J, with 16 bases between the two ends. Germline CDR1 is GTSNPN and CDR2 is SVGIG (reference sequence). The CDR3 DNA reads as TGTGCCTGGAGCTTCCTGAACCTGGGCGAGACCCAGTACTTC. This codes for CAWSFLNLGETQYF.

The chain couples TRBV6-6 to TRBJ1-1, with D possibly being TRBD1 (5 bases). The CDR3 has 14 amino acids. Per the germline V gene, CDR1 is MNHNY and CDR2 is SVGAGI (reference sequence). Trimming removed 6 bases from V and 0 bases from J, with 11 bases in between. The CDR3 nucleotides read TGTGCCAGCAGGACCGGGACGGTGAACACTGAAGCTTTCTTT. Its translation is CASRTGTVNTEAFF.

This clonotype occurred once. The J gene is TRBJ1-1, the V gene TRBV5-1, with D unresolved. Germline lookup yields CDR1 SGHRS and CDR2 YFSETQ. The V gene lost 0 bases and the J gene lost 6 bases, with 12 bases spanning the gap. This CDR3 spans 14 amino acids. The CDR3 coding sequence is TGCGCCAGCAGCTTGGGGAGTGCCAGTGCTGAAGCTTTCTTT. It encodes CASSLGSASAEAFF.

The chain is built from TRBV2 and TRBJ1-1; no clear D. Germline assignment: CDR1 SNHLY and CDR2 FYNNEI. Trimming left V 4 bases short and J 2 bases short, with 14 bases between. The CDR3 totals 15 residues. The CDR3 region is CASSGSTELNTEAFF. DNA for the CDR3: TGTGCCAGCAGTGGTTCCACGGAGCTTAACACTGAAGCTTTCTTT.

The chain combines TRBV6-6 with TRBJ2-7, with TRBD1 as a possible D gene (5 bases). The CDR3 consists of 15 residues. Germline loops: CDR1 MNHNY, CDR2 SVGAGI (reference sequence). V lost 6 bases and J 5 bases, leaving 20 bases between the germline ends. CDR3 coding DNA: TGTGCCAGCAGCCTATTCCCAAGGGGTGGCGACGAGCAGTACTTC. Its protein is CASSLFPRGGDEQYF.

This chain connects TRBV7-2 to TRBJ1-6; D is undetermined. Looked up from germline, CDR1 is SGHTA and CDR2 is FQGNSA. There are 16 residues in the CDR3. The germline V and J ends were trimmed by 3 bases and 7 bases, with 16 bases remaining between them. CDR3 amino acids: CASSFFVGSGNSPLHF. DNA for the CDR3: TGTGCCAGCAGCTTTTTCGTCGGTAGCGGCAATTCACCCCTCCACTTT.

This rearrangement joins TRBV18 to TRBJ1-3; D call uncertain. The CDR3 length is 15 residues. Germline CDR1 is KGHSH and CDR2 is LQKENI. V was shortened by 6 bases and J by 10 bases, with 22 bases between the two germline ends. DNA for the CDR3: TGTGCCAGCTCCCCCACGGCGACGTCCCAAAGTACCATATATTTT. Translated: CASSPTATSQSTIYF.

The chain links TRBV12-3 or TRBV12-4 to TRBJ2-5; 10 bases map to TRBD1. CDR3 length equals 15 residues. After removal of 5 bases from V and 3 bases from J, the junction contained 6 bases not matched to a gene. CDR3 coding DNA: TGTGCCAGCAGTCCGGGACAGGGGATAGAAGAGACCCAGTACTTC. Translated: CASSPGQGIEETQYF.